This entry lists 22 T cell receptor beta chains sequenced from one sample in a study of identical twins. TCRdb reprocessed the 5' RACE reads via MiXCR and lists one record per CDR3 protein. The table shows around 300,000 distinct CDR3 sequences, with about 8% occurring only once. The same specimen was also included in a second study, on yellow fever vaccine responses in identical twins.

The sequenced sample was memory (CD45RO+) T cells sorted from blood. These receptor sequences come from a woman aged 18 to 35 in good health.

CDR3 residues: CSAPPWGGETQYF. In DNA form, the CDR3 reads TGCAGTGCTCCCCCCTGGGGGGGAGAGACCCAGTACTTC. V and J are TRBV20-1 and TRBJ2-5; 7 nucleotides line up with TRBD2. CDR1 is DFQATT, CDR2 SNEGSKA, per germline (reference sequence). V trimming: 5 bases; J trimming: 4 bases; junction bases outside the gene matches: 7. The CDR3 length is 13 residues.

This clonotype was picked up many times. The chain links TRBV14 to TRBJ2-7; tentative D call: TRBD2 (6 bases). The V gene's germline CDR1 is SGHDN and CDR2 FVKESK. V lost 1 base to trimming and J lost 6 bases, with 13 bases between them. This CDR3 has 14 residues. The CDR3 sequence: CASSQGWQGGEQYF. CDR3 sequence (DNA): TGTGCCAGCAGCCAAGGGTGGCAGGGAGGCGAGCAGTACTTC.

This clonotype has a count of ten or more. V and J are TRBV12-3 or TRBV12-4 and TRBJ2-3; tentative D call: TRBD2 (6 bases). This CDR3 spans 14 amino acids. With 5 bases removed from V and 2 bases from J, the gap between germline ends came to 11 bases. CDR3 residues: CASSAGLNTDTQYF. DNA for the CDR3: TGTGCCAGCAGTGCTGGACTAAACACAGATACGCAGTATTTT.

The genes are TRBV5-1 and TRBJ2-1; 16 nucleotides agree with TRBD2. The CDR3 extends over 21 amino acids. The germline V gene encodes CDR1 SGHRS and CDR2 YFSETQ. With V trimmed by 0 bases and J by 1 base, 10 bases remained unmatched. The CDR3 nucleotides are TGCGCCAGCAGCTTGGCCTCGGGGACTAGCGGGGGGGCCGGGTCCTACAATGAGCAGTTCTTC. As protein: CASSLASGTSGGAGSYNEQFF.

In this sample, this clonotype turned up many times. V usage is TRBV4-2 and J usage is TRBJ1-5; D not resolved. Germline V gives CDR1 LGHNA, CDR2 YNFKEQ. This CDR3 has 14 amino acids. The V end lost 1 base, the J end lost 3 bases, and 7 bases lay between the germline ends. As DNA, the CDR3 is TGTGCCAGCAGCCAAGGACTCTTCAATCAGCCCCAGCATTTT. Protein sequence: CASSQGLFNQPQHF.

This clonotype was recorded a few times. The rearrangement uses TRBV11-2 and TRBJ2-5; 11 nucleotides agree with TRBD2. The CDR3 contains 17 residues. V lost 2 bases and J lost 5; bases outside the gene matches: 10. Germline V lookup: CDR1 SGHAT, CDR2 FQNNGV. In DNA, the CDR3 is TGTGCCAGCAGCTTATACTTTAGCGGGGGGGGAGGTGAGACCCAGTACTTC. Protein: CASSLYFSGGGGETQYF.

This clonotype was counted many times. The gene calls are TRBV4-1 and TRBJ2-7, with D possibly TRBD2 on 5 matching bases. V was trimmed by 0 bases and J by 4 bases, leaving 16 bases between them. Germline V CDR1 and CDR2: MGHRA, YSYEKL. This CDR3 has 16 amino acids. In DNA, the CDR3 is TGCGCCAGCAGCCAAGATATATCGGGATTTGGTTACGAGCAGTACGTC. Translated: CASSQDISGFGYEQYV.

CDR3 in amino acids: CSADGGTRTDTQYF. The CDR3 coding sequence is TGCAGTGCTGACGGGGGAACCCGCACAGATACGCAGTATTTT. V gene TRBV20-1 combines with J gene TRBJ2-3; the D gene is possibly TRBD2 (6 bases). The germline CDR1 and CDR2 sequences are DFQATT and SNEGSKA (reference sequence). The CDR3 loop spans 14 amino acids. Deletions cut 5 bases from V and 1 base from J, with 13 bases between.

This clonotype was seen more than once but under ten times. The rearrangement uses TRBV3-1 and TRBJ2-2, with 10 bases identical to TRBD2. The CDR3 extends over 17 amino acids. Unmatched junction bases numbered 6, after V lost 1 base and J lost 4 bases. Germline V lookup: CDR1 LGHDT, CDR2 YNNKEL (reference sequence). CDR3 amino acids: CASSQVSGGAFTGELFF. As DNA, the CDR3 is TGTGCCAGCAGCCAAGTCAGCGGGGGGGCTTTCACCGGGGAGCTGTTTTTT.

This chain connects TRBV6-1 to TRBJ2-7; 7 bases are shared with TRBD1. Germline CDR1 is MNHNS and CDR2 is SASEGT. V lost 6 bases to trimming and J lost 4 bases; unmatched junction nucleotides: 9. CDR3 length equals 14 residues. This CDR3 reads CASRPRQGTYEQYF. The CDR3 coding sequence is TGTGCCAGCAGACCTCGACAGGGTACTTACGAGCAGTACTTC.

This clonotype was found a few times. V and J are TRBV6-5 and TRBJ2-7; the D gene is possibly TRBD2 (7 bases). Germline V gene lookup returns CDR1 MNHEY and CDR2 SVGAGI. Trimming pared 0 bases from V and 3 bases from J, leaving 15 bases between. The CDR3 totals 16 residues. The CDR3 DNA sequence: TGTGCCAGCAGTTACTCGATCGGGGGGCCGATCTACGAGCAGTACTTC. Its translation is CASSYSIGGPIYEQYF.

This clonotype has a count of ten or more. This sequence joins TRBV4-1 and TRBJ1-1, with a weak D call TRBD1 (5 bases). CDR3 length: 14 amino acids. CDR1 and CDR2 from the germline V gene are MGHRA and YSYEKL. Trimming pared 0 bases from V and 5 bases from J, leaving 10 bases between. In nucleotides, the CDR3 is TGCGCCAGCAGCCAAGACAACCGGGGGACTGAAGCTTTCTTT. The encoded protein is CASSQDNRGTEAFF.

This chain joins TRBV20-1 and TRBJ2-4; tentative D call: TRBD1 (6 bases). V lost 7 bases to trimming and J lost 3 bases, with 19 bases between them. The CDR3 is 15 residues long. Germline assignment: CDR1 DFQATT and CDR2 SNEGSKA (reference sequence). The CDR3 DNA is TGCAGTGTTCCCACCGGGACAACTTACAAAAACATTCAGTACTTC. Protein: CSVPTGTTYKNIQYF.

This clonotype was seen a few times. V gene TRBV7-9 combines with J gene TRBJ1-6; D gene unclear. CDR1 SEHNR and CDR2 FQNEAQ come from the germline V gene (reference sequence). The CDR3 has 13 amino acids. V was cut by 2 bases and J by 10 bases, with 9 bases left in between. The CDR3 reads CASSLWENSPLHF. The DNA for the CDR3 is TGTGCCAGCAGCTTATGGGAGAACTCACCCCTCCACTTT.

The chain is built from TRBV15 and TRBJ1-5; 10 bases fit TRBD1. The CDR3 contains 18 residues. After removal of 0 bases from V and 3 bases from J, the junction contained 8 bases not matched to a gene. Germline V CDR1 and CDR2: LNHNV, YYDKDF (reference sequence). CDR3 sequence (DNA): TGTGCCACCAGCAGAGATTTAACCGGGACAGGGGACAATCAGCCCCAGCATTTT. Translating gives CATSRDLTGTGDNQPQHF. The complete variable domain, with remaining parts taken from reference TRBV15 and TRBJ1-5, reads DAMVIQNPRYQVTQFGKPVTLSCSQTLNHNVMYWYQQKSSQAPKLLFHYYDKDFNNEADTPDNFQSRRPNTSFCFLDIRSPGLGDTAMYLCATSRDLTGTGDNQPQHFGDGTRLSIL.

In its sample, this clonotype was seen many times. The chain carries TRBV20-1 and TRBJ1-1; tentatively, D is TRBD1 (5 bases). The germline V gene has CDR1 DFQATT and CDR2 SNEGSKA (reference sequence). V shed 2 bases and J shed 10 bases, with 26 bases lying between them. The CDR3 is made up of 16 amino acids. The CDR3, as DNA: TGCAGTGCTAGACGTCCCTTGTCGGGCAGGGTGTTGAGAGCTTTCTTT. It yields the protein CSARRPLSGRVLRAFF.

This clonotype was counted between two and nine times. The chain recombines TRBV29-1 with TRBJ2-3; 7 bases match TRBD2. The V and J ends lost 5 bases and 0 bases, in that order; junction bases with no gene match: 5. The germline gives CDR1 SQVTM, CDR2 ANQGSEA. This CDR3 spans 14 amino acids. CDR3: CSVRAGVSTDTQYF. Here the CDR3 DNA reads TGCAGCGTTCGTGCGGGAGTGAGCACAGATACGCAGTATTTT.

This clonotype was seen ten or more times. The genes are TRBV2 and TRBJ1-2; D ambiguous. The CDR3 has 13 residues. Trimming pared 3 bases from V and 0 bases from J, leaving 5 bases between. The germline V gene encodes CDR1 SNHLY and CDR2 FYNNEI. The CDR3 bases are TGTGCCAGCAGTGACTTAGCTAACTATGGCTACACCTTC. This encodes CASSDLANYGYTF.

The chain recombines TRBV15 with TRBJ2-2; the D gene is possibly TRBD1 (5 bases). Trimming shortened V by 3 bases and J by 5 bases, and 13 bases separated the two germline ends. Germline assignment: CDR1 LNHNV and CDR2 YYDKDF (reference sequence). There are 15 residues in the CDR3. DNA for the CDR3: TGTGCCACCAGCAGGGGATATCAGGGTACCGGGGAGCTGTTTTTT. It specifies CATSRGYQGTGELFF.

This clonotype has ten or more counts. The chain couples TRBV5-1 to TRBJ2-1, with 7 bases identical to TRBD2. The CDR3 is 16 amino acids. V was pared by 4 bases and J by 2 bases, with 9 bases of the junction left unmatched. Germline V gives CDR1 SGHRS, CDR2 YFSETQ. CDR3 DNA sequence: TGCGCCAGCAGCCCAAGGGCGGGAGTCACCTACAATGAGCAGTTCTTC. Translated, it gives CASSPRAGVTYNEQFF.

This clonotype was counted at least ten times. The chain is built from TRBV20-1 and TRBJ2-7; D is possibly TRBD2 (6 bases). The CDR3 sequence is 12 residues long. Trimming stripped 3 bases from V and 0 bases from J, with 6 bases between. From germline, CDR1 is DFQATT and CDR2 SNEGSKA (reference sequence). DNA for the CDR3: TGCAGTGCTAGCGGGAGCTCCTACGAGCAGTACGTC. Amino acids: CSASGSSYEQYV.

This clonotype was detected only a few times. This chain connects TRBV29-1 to TRBJ2-3, with TRBD2 identical over 9 bases. The CDR3 loop spans 15 amino acids. The germline V gene encodes CDR1 SQVTM and CDR2 ANQGSEA. The J segment lost 3 bases and the V segment lost 5 bases, leaving 9 bases of the junction unmatched. CDR3 DNA sequence: TGCAGCGTTAAGGAGCGGGAGGTTTTTACAGATACGCAGTATTTT. The encoded protein is CSVKEREVFTDTQYF.